Following are 19 T cell receptor beta chains from one sample sequenced in a study of identical twins. In TCRdb, the 5' RACE reads were re-called with MiXCR into one record per CDR3 protein. In the table there are about 690,000 distinct CDR3 sequences, 21% of which are singletons. Another study also made use of these data, one on T cells expressing NK-cell markers.

The specimen was PBMCs. These receptors were collected from a woman between 18 and 29 years old in good health.

This clonotype was seen ten or more times. This chain links TRBV6-5 with TRBJ1-3; weak D call: TRBD1 (5 bases). V lost 2 bases, J lost 1 base, and 6 bases lay in between. The V gene's germline CDR1 is MNHEY and CDR2 SVGAGI. CDR3 length: 14 residues. The CDR3 sequence: CASSYAGSGNTIYF. In nucleotides, the CDR3 is TGTGCCAGCAGTTACGCAGGGTCTGGAAACACCATATATTTT.

V is TRBV12-3 or TRBV12-4 and J is TRBJ1-1; perhaps TRBD1 as D (5 bases). The length of the CDR3 is 13 residues. Trimming stripped 11 bases from V and 4 bases from J, with 17 bases between. The CDR3 nucleotides read TGTGCCCAACGAAGGGGCCTCCGCACTGAAGCTTTCTTT. Translating gives CAQRRGLRTEAFF.

This clonotype was counted many times. The rearrangement uses TRBV9 and TRBJ2-1, with D perhaps TRBD2 (6 bases). V was pared by 3 bases and J by 6 bases, with 16 bases between. Looked up from germline, CDR1 is SGDLS and CDR2 is YYNGEE. This CDR3 spans 15 amino acids. The CDR3 spells CASSADGREFNEQFF. DNA of the CDR3: TGTGCCAGCAGCGCCGACGGGAGAGAGTTCAATGAGCAGTTCTTC.

This clonotype has at least ten counts. The chain uses TRBV12-3 or TRBV12-4 and TRBJ1-5; D is undetermined. Trimming took off 7 bases at V and 5 bases at J, with 15 bases between the two ends. The CDR3 extends over 14 amino acids. The CDR3 region is CASKGGRLDQPQHF. In nucleotides, the CDR3 is TGTGCCAGCAAAGGCGGGCGGCTGGATCAGCCCCAGCATTTT.

This chain uses TRBV10-2 with TRBJ1-4; no firm D call. The CDR3 covers 11 residues. Germline CDR1 is WSHSY and CDR2 is SAAADI. V was clipped by 8 bases and J by 2 bases, with 3 bases between them. The CDR3 bases are TGCGCCAGCTCTACTAATGAAAAACTGTTTTTT. Encoded protein: CASSTNEKLFF.

This chain links TRBV20-1 with TRBJ2-5; possibly TRBD2 for D (5 bases). V was cut by 3 bases and J by 4 bases, with 18 bases left in between. The length of the CDR3 is 15 residues. CDR1 DFQATT and CDR2 SNEGSKA come from the germline V gene (reference sequence). CDR3 sequence reads: CSARLPRGPGETQYF. The DNA for the CDR3 is TGCAGTGCTAGGTTACCTCGGGGTCCCGGAGAGACCCAGTACTTC.

In its sample, this clonotype was seen a few times. CDR3 coding DNA: TGTGCCAGCAGTTGGGGACAGGCGATAAAACTGTTTTTT. Translation gives CASSWGQAIKLFF. This chain connects TRBV12-3 or TRBV12-4 to TRBJ1-4; TRBD1 agrees at 8 bases. This CDR3 spans 13 amino acids. Losses at the gene ends were 4 bases for V and 10 bases for J; bases not matched to a gene: 5.

The table lists this clonotype with many counts. The CDR3 coding sequence is TGCGCCTCCTACGATTCCACAGATACGCAGTATTTT. It encodes CASYDSTDTQYF. The V call is TRBV5-1, the J call TRBJ2-3; D is ambiguous. Trimming took 10 bases from V and 2 from J, leaving 11 bases between them. The CDR3 is made up of 12 amino acids. From germline, CDR1 is SGHRS and CDR2 YFSETQ.

V is TRBV29-1 and J is TRBJ1-2, with a tentative D call TRBD1 (5 bases). Germline CDR1 is SQVTM and CDR2 is ANQGSEA. V was shortened by 7 bases and J by 4 bases, with 22 bases between the two germline ends. CDR3 size: 15 residues. The DNA of the CDR3 is TGCAGCGACACCTTCAGGGCCGATCTAGGCTATGGCTACACCTTC. It yields the protein CSDTFRADLGYGYTF.

The CDR3 reads CSAEHRMNTEAFF. CDR3 DNA: TGCAGTGCGGAGCACAGGATGAACACTGAAGCTTTCTTT. V usage is TRBV20-1 and J usage is TRBJ1-1; a possible D gene is TRBD1 (5 bases). The germline V gene encodes CDR1 DFQATT and CDR2 SNEGSKA (reference sequence). The CDR3 loop spans 13 amino acids. Between the trimmed V and J ends, which lost 6 bases and 0 bases, there was a span of 11 bases.

This clonotype was detected ten times or more. This chain joins TRBV20-1 and TRBJ2-1, with D tentatively TRBD2 (5 bases). There are 14 residues in the CDR3. Trimming stripped 3 bases from V and 7 bases from J, with 16 bases between. The germline CDR1 and CDR2 sequences are DFQATT and SNEGSKA (reference sequence). The CDR3 DNA reads as TGCAGTGCTAGCCAGGACTGGGTACGAAATGAGCAGTTCTTC. Protein sequence: CSASQDWVRNEQFF.

This clonotype has just a few counts. V gene TRBV21-1 combines with J gene TRBJ1-5. TRBV21-1 is noted as a pseudogene. The CDR3 loop spans 12 amino acids. The CDR3 spells CASSNSGQPQHF. In DNA, the CDR3 is TGTGCCAGCAGCAATTCAGGACAGCCCCAGCATTTT.

This chain joins TRBV6-2 or TRBV6-3 and TRBJ2-1; D perhaps matches TRBD2 (6 bases). Germline loops: CDR1 MNHEY, CDR2 SVGEGT. With 2 bases removed from V and 4 bases from J, the gap between germline ends came to 12 bases. The length of the CDR3 is 15 residues. This CDR3 is CASSYAAGLYNEQFF. The CDR3 bases are TGTGCCAGCAGTTACGCAGCGGGCCTATACAATGAGCAGTTCTTC.

V is TRBV4-2 and J is TRBJ1-1; a possible D gene is TRBD1 (5 bases). The germline gives CDR1 LGHNA, CDR2 YNFKEQ. The CDR3 spans 20 residues. The V end was cut by 1 base, the J end by 3 bases, with 27 bases between. The CDR3 sequence is CASSQVVAGWGRTPHTEAFF. The CDR3 DNA reads TGTGCCAGCAGCCAAGTGGTGGCAGGGTGGGGCAGGACGCCCCACACTGAAGCTTTCTTT.

This clonotype has a handful of counts. The chain uses TRBV20-1 and TRBJ2-2; D uncertain. This CDR3 contains 17 residues. V was cut by 0 bases and J by 0 bases, with 14 bases left in between. Per germline, CDR1 DFQATT and CDR2 SNEGSKA (reference sequence). This CDR3 is CSARDHGWKANTGELFF. CDR3 in DNA: TGCAGTGCTAGAGATCACGGCTGGAAGGCGAACACCGGGGAGCTGTTTTTT.

This chain uses TRBV3-1 with TRBJ2-1, with TRBD1 matching 10 bases. Germline loops: CDR1 LGHDT, CDR2 YNNKEL (reference sequence). The V and J ends lost 7 bases and 4 bases, in that order; junction bases with no gene match: 7. The CDR3 sequence is 15 residues long. CDR3 protein: CASTKGTGEYNEQFF. DNA of the CDR3: TGTGCCAGCACTAAAGGGACAGGGGAATACAATGAGCAGTTCTTC.

This clonotype was found a few times. CDR3 sequence (DNA): TGCAGTGCCCCCGTCCTAAATGAGCAGTTCTTC. Translating it yields CSAPVLNEQFF. The rearrangement joins TRBV20-1 to TRBJ2-1; no clear D gene. This CDR3 is built from 11 residues. The V end lost 6 bases, the J end lost 7 bases, and 10 bases lay between the germline ends. The germline V gene encodes CDR1 DFQATT and CDR2 SNEGSKA (reference sequence).

The sample holds many counts of this clonotype. The chain uses TRBV29-1 and TRBJ2-7; 10 nucleotides align to TRBD2. The germline V gene encodes CDR1 SQVTM and CDR2 ANQGSEA. The V segment lost 5 bases and the J segment 3 bases; nucleotides outside the gene matches: 4. There are 13 residues in the CDR3. In DNA form, the CDR3 reads TGCAGCGTTCAAGCGGGGGGGTTCTACGAGCAGTACTTC. Amino acids: CSVQAGGFYEQYF.

This clonotype has more than one count but fewer than ten. The chain combines TRBV20-1 with TRBJ2-6, with a possible D match to TRBD1 (5 bases). The CDR3 has 15 residues. V lost 8 bases and J lost 3, with 17 bases in between. Germline V gives CDR1 DFQATT, CDR2 SNEGSKA (reference sequence). CDR3 nucleotides: TGCAGTTCCCCGTTGGTAGGGGTTGGGGCCAACGTCCTGACTTTC. Protein sequence: CSSPLVGVGANVLTF.